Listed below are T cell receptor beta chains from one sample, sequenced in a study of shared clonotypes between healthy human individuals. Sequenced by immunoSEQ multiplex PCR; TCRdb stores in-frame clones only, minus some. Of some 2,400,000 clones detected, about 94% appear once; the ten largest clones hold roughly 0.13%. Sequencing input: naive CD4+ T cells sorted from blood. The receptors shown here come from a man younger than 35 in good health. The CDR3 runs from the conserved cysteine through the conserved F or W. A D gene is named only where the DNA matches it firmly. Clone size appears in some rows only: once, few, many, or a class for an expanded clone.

TGTGCCAGCAGCTTAAGGGGGCCTTCTGGAAACACCATATATTTT,CASSLRGPSGNTIYF,NA,TRBJ1-3,TRBV7-2,TRBD1
TGTGCCAGCAGCCTTCTAGGCCTCACAGATACGCAGTATTTT,CASSLLGLTDTQYF,NA,TRBJ2-3,TRBV6-5,NA
TGTGCCAGCAGCTTATCAGGGGTCGGTCGGGAGACCCAGTACTTC,CASSLSGVGRETQYF,once,TRBJ2-5,TRBV7-2,NA
TGTGCCTGGAGTGTAGGGTCGGGGGGTCCAACTAATGAAAAACTGTTTTTT,CAWSVGSGGPTNEKLFF,NA,TRBJ1-4,TRBV30,NA
TGTGCCAGCTCACCACTAGGACAGGGGGCGAATTCACCCCTCCACTTT,CASSPLGQGANSPLHF,NA,TRBJ1-6,TRBV18,TRBD1
TGTGCCAGCTCACCGGGACAGAAGTACGAGCAGTACTTC,CASSPGQKYEQYF,NA,TRBJ2-7,TRBV18,TRBD1
TGTGCCTGGAGTAACGGGATATATTTGAACACCGGGGAGCTGTTTTTT,CAWSNGIYLNTGELFF,NA,TRBJ2-2,TRBV30,NA
TGTGCCAGCAGCGGACCAACTAGCGGCTTCGTCAATGAGCAGTTCTTC,CASSGPTSGFVNEQFF,NA,TRBJ2-1,TRBV7-9,TRBD2
TGTGCCAGCAGCTTATCACAGGGGTCCAGCTATGGCTACACCTTC,CASSLSQGSSYGYTF,NA,TRBJ1-2,TRBV5-5,TRBD1
TGTGCCATCAGTGGAGGGGGTCCGATTCCCTACGAGCAGTACTTC,CAISGGGPIPYEQYF,NA,TRBJ2-7,TRBV10-3,NA
TGTGCCAGCAGCTTGGCCGCAACTAGCGGTTCCTACGAGCAGTACTTC,CASSLAATSGSYEQYF,NA,TRBJ2-7,TRBV5-4,TRBD2
TGTGCCAGCAGCTTTGGACAGGGGGCGTATGGCTACACCTTC,CASSFGQGAYGYTF,NA,TRBJ1-2,TRBV7-2,TRBD1
TGCGCCAGCAGTCGTGTGAACACCGGGGAGCTGTTTTTT,CASSRVNTGELFF,NA,TRBJ2-2,TRBV10-1,NA
TGTGCCAGCAGCGTAGGCGGGACAGGGTTTTTTTCGATGAACACTGAAGCTTTCTTT,CASSVGGTGFFSMNTEAFF,NA,TRBJ1-1,TRBV9,TRBD1
TGTGCCTGGAGTGTACAGGGAGGCGAAAAACTGTTTTTT,CAWSVQGGEKLFF,NA,TRBJ1-4,TRBV30,NA
TGTGCCAGTAGTATACGTGTCGGAGAGACCCAGTACTTC,CASSIRVGETQYF,NA,TRBJ2-5,TRBV19,NA
TGTGCCAGTAGTTTCCTCGGGTTAGAGCAGTACTTC,CASSFLGLEQYF,NA,TRBJ2-7,TRBV19,NA
TGTGCCAGCAGCTCGACTAGCGGATCCTACAATGAGCAGTTCTTC,CASSSTSGSYNEQFF,NA,TRBJ2-1,TRBV5-4,TRBD2
TGTGCCAGCAGTTACAGACCGTATTACGAGCAGTACTTC,CASSYRPYYEQYF,NA,TRBJ2-7,TRBV6-5,NA
TGTGCCAGCAGCCCGTCTGAGACAGGGGGTGAAAAACTGTTTTTT,CASSPSETGGEKLFF,NA,TRBJ1-4,TRBV9,TRBD1
TGCGCCAGCAGCCAAGATTCCAGGGATAATTCACCCCTCCACTTT,CASSQDSRDNSPLHF,once,TRBJ1-6,TRBV4-1,NA
TGTGCCAGCAGTTTTTGGAGTGAGCAGTTCTTC,CASSFWSEQFF,NA,TRBJ2-1,TRBV28,NA
TGCGCCAGCAGCCCCGGACGGCAGGGGTCACCCCAGCATTTT,CASSPGRQGSPQHF,NA,TRBJ1-5,TRBV4-1,NA
TGTGCCAGCAGCCCACTCGGGAACACTGAAGCTTTCTTT,CASSPLGNTEAFF,NA,TRBJ1-1,TRBV6-5,NA
TGTGCCAGTAGTATAGCGGAAGGGCTGAGGGACGAAAAACTGTTTTTT,CASSIAEGLRDEKLFF,NA,TRBJ1-4,TRBV19,NA
TGTGCCAGCACGTCCGGGACAGCGACCTTTGGTACGCAGTATTTT,CASTSGTATFGTQYF,once,TRBJ2-3,TRBV28,TRBD1
TGTGCCTGGGGGTCCTCCGGGGAGACCCAGTACTTC,CAWGSSGETQYF,NA,TRBJ2-5,TRBV30,NA
TGTGCCAGCAGTGAATATGGTGCCACTGAAGCTTTCTTT,CASSEYGATEAFF,NA,TRBJ1-1,TRBV6-1,NA
TGTGCCTGGAGTGCTGGGCTAAGCAATCAGCCCCAGCATTTT,CAWSAGLSNQPQHF,NA,TRBJ1-5,TRBV30,NA